This TCR beta chain comes out of a study of Ad26.COV2.S vaccination and SARS-CoV-2 variants. Study observations and caveats: Vaccine recipients had higher spike-specific TCR breadth than placebo recipients.

Trimming stripped 1 base from V and 9 bases from J, with 15 bases between. Looked up from germline, CDR1 is SNHLY and CDR2 is FYNNEI. The CDR3 is made up of 14 amino acids. Produced via immunoSEQ multiplex PCR; TCRdb's table is partial and in-frame only. The sample carries some 400,000 clones, 75% to 90% recorded once. Turning to this clone: Its antigen is undetermined.

Sample treatment: 15 to 20 received Ad26.COV2.S at low or high dose, single or two shots; about 5 received placebo; per-sample allocation not given. Samples analyzed were those drawn on day 63 after the first vaccine or placebo injection. The V call is TRBV2, the J call TRBJ2-5, with no clear D. The receptor was isolated from a person aged 18-65 years who received the Ad26.COV2.S COVID-19 vaccine or a placebo. Source: peripheral blood, taken in a trial of Ad26.COV2.S vaccine versus placebo. CDR3 coding DNA: TGTGCCAGCAGTGAAGTGTCAGGCAGTCCATCCCAGTACTTC. Its translation is CASSEVSGSPSQYF.